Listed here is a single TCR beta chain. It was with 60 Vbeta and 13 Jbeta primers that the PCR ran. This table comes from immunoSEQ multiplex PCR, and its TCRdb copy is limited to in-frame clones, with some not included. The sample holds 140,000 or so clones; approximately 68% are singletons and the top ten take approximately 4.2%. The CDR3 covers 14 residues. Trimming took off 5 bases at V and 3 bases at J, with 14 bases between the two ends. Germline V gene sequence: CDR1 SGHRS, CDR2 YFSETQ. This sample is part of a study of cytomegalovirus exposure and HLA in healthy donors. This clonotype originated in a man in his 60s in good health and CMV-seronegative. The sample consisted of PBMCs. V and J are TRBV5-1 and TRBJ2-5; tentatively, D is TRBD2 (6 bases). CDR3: CASSTQGGEETQYF. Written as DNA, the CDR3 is TGCGCCAGCAGTACCCAGGGAGGTGAAGAGACCCAGTACTTC.